These T cell receptor beta chains were read from a single sample in a study of blood T cell repertoires in COVID-19. TCRdb's table, derived via immunoSEQ multiplex PCR, lists solely in-frame clones and lacks some. The repertoire holds 55,000 to 65,000 clones, 90% to 95% seen once, with 8.6% in the top ten. Sequencing used peripheral blood. Source of these receptors: a human donor in a cohort sampled during active COVID-19. Both conserved end residues are part of each CDR3. Each record gives: V gene, J gene, CDR3 protein.

V gene: TRBV6-2/TRBV6-3; J gene: TRBJ1-1; CDR3 protein: CASSFGQFGAFF
V gene: TRBV6-5; J gene: TRBJ2-3; CDR3 protein: CASSYSRAGGLSTQYF
V gene: TRBV7-8; J gene: TRBJ2-7; CDR3 protein: CASSDSHTYEQYF
V gene: TRBV5-4; J gene: TRBJ2-7; CDR3 protein: CASSWTGSVSYEQYF
V gene: TRBV2; J gene: TRBJ1-2; CDR3 protein: CASSGDGDGYTF
V gene: TRBV5-4; J gene: TRBJ2-2; CDR3 protein: CASSSSSGGAAGELFF
V gene: TRBV29-1; J gene: TRBJ1-1; CDR3 protein: CSVEGNTEAFF
V gene: TRBV5-1; J gene: TRBJ2-5; CDR3 protein: CASSLETGAKETQYF
V gene: TRBV3-1/TRBV3-2; J gene: TRBJ2-1; CDR3 protein: CASSQGPSGPGQFF
V gene: TRBV2; J gene: TRBJ1-5; CDR3 protein: CASRERQGISNQPQHF
V gene: TRBV15; J gene: TRBJ2-3; CDR3 protein: CATSSRSGTDTQYF
V gene: TRBV5-1; J gene: TRBJ2-1; CDR3 protein: CASSSTGDVGSPNEQFF
V gene: TRBV10-3; J gene: TRBJ2-7; CDR3 protein: CAISVGTSGTYEQYF
V gene: TRBV6-6; J gene: TRBJ2-5; CDR3 protein: CASSYSGQQETQYF
V gene: TRBV5-1; J gene: TRBJ2-1; CDR3 protein: CASSPGLAGGPDEQFF
V gene: TRBV5-1; J gene: TRBJ2-5; CDR3 protein: CASSSWTSGRPQETQYF
V gene: TRBV5-1; J gene: TRBJ1-1; CDR3 protein: CASSLERGTVQGAFF
V gene: TRBV3-1/TRBV3-2; J gene: TRBJ1-1; CDR3 protein: CASSRGTGNTEAFF
V gene: TRBV16; J gene: TRBJ2-5; CDR3 protein: CASSHDRGRGKPYF
V gene: TRBV4-3; J gene: TRBJ1-4; CDR3 protein: CASSQEVGVTKLFF
V gene: TRBV5-4; J gene: TRBJ2-5; CDR3 protein: CASRLLAAPQETQYF
V gene: TRBV5-1; J gene: TRBJ2-5; CDR3 protein: CASSLGSPRRETQYF
V gene: TRBV6-1; J gene: TRBJ1-2; CDR3 protein: CASSEGFTGNYGYTF
V gene: TRBV28; J gene: TRBJ2-3; CDR3 protein: CASSSGLAGVGTQYF
V gene: TRBV29-1; J gene: TRBJ2-2; CDR3 protein: CSVYTGELFF
V gene: TRBV19; J gene: TRBJ2-2; CDR3 protein: CASNRDRGSGELFF
V gene: TRBV18; J gene: TRBJ1-6; CDR3 protein: CASSPDSNSPLHF